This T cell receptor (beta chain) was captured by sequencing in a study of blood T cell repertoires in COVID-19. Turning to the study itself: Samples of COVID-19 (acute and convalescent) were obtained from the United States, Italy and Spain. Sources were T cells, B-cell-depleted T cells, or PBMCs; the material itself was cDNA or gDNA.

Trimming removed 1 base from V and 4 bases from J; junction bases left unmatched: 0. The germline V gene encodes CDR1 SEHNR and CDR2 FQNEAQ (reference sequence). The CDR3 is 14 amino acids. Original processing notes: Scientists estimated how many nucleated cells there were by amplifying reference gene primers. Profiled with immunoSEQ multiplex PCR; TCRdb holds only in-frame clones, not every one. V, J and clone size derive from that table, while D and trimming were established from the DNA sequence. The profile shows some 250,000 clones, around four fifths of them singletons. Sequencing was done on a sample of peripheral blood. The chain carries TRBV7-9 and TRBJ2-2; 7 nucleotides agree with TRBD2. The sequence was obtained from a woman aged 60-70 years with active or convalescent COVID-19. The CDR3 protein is CASSLGGGTGELFF. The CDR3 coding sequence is TGTGCCAGCAGCTTAGGCGGGGGCACCGGGGAGCTGTTTTTT.